This record covers a single TCR beta chain. The entry originates in a study of blood T cell repertoires in COVID-19. In the study overall: Samples taken during acute and convalescent COVID-19 were collected in the United States, Italy and Spain.

This table comes from immunoSEQ multiplex PCR, and its TCRdb copy is limited to in-frame clones, with some not included. The data hold over 85,000 clones, with around 85% observed a single time. The clonotype comes from a woman of 80 years or more with COVID-19, enrolled during active disease. The sequenced material came from peripheral blood.

The DNA of the CDR3 is TGTGCCAGCAGCCGTTCTGGGGGAGGCTCCTACAATGAGCAGTTCTTC. Its translation: CASSRSGGGSYNEQFF. The V gene is TRBV7-8, the J gene TRBJ2-1; the D gene is possibly TRBD2 (6 bases). Germline CDR1 and CDR2: SGHVS and FQNEAQ. The V and J ends lost 5 bases and 0 bases respectively, with 14 bases between them. The CDR3 covers 16 residues.